What follows are 3 T cell receptor beta chains derived from one specimen sequenced in a study of vaccination effects on CD4 cells after COVID-19. Their specific antigens are unknown. Sequencing used immunoSEQ multiplex PCR; TCRdb keeps in-frame clones, though not all of them. The sample has over 55,000 clones, more than 80% seen once. Viral peptide pool expansion of antigen-specific CD4+ T cells preceded sequencing in the ViraFEST assay. Upon completion of approximately ten days in culture, CD4+ T cells were isolated. Here the sequenced sample was CD4+ T cells from PBMCs cultured with HCoV-229E spike peptides, taken before COVID-19 vaccination. The receptors shown here come from a human donor who received a COVID-19 vaccine.

In its sample, this clone was seen once. The genes are TRBV7-8 and TRBJ1-2; weak D call: TRBD1 (6 bases). This CDR3 is built from 14 residues. V lost 1 base and J lost 4, with 10 bases in between. CDR1 SGHVS and CDR2 FQNEAQ come from the germline V gene. This CDR3 reads CASSLGTDFYGYTF. The CDR3 DNA reads TGTGCCAGCAGCTTAGGGACAGACTTCTATGGCTACACCTTC.

The sample holds a few counts of this clone. For the CDR3, the DNA is TGTGCCAGCGTCAGGGACAGGGGGCCCTACGAGCAGTACGTC. It is translated as CASVRDRGPYEQYV. The chain has TRBV2 and TRBJ2-7; 12 bases fit TRBD1. Per germline, CDR1 SNHLY and CDR2 FYNNEI. This CDR3 region has 14 residues. V gave up 8 bases and J gave up 2 bases; unmatched junction bases: 4.

The chain carries TRBV6-5 and TRBJ1-6; TRBD1 matches at 7 bases. This CDR3 is 15 amino acids long. From germline, CDR1 is MNHEY and CDR2 SVGAGI. With V trimmed by 7 bases and J by 8 bases, 11 bases remained unmatched. CDR3 in DNA: TGTGCCAGCACCCCCGGGACAGTCAGACATTCACCCCTCCACTTT. Encoded protein: CASTPGTVRHSPLHF.